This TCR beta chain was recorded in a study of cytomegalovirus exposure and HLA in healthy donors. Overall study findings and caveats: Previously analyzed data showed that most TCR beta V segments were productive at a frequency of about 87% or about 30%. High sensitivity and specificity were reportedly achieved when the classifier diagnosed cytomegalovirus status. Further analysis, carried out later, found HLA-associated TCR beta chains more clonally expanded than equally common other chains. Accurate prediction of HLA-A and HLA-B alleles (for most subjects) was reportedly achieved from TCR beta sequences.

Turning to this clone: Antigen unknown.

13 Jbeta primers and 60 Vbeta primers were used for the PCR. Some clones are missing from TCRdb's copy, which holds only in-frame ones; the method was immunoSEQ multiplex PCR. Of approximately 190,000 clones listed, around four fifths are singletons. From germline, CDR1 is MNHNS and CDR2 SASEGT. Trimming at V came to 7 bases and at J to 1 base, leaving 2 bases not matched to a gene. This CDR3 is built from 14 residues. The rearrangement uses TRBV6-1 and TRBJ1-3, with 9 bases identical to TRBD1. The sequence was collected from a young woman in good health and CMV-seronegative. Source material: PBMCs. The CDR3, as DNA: TGTGCCAGCACCGGGACAGGGTCTGGAAACACCATATATTTT. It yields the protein CASTGTGSGNTIYF.